These T cell receptor beta chains were read from a single sample in a study of radiation and T cells in renal cell carcinoma. Here immunoSEQ multiplex PCR was the method, and the copy in TCRdb shows in-frame clones only, minus some. The sample consists of 110,000 to 150,000 clones, around four fifths of them appearing once. The starting material was blood, obtained from a patient whose treatment included radiotherapy and nephrectomy. These receptors came from a woman aged 45 to 65 with renal cell carcinoma. Each CDR3 is given with its conserved first and last residue. Fields, in order: CDR3 length, V gene, clone size, D gene, J gene, CDR3 DNA, CDR3 protein. D genes are given only for firm matches. Expanded clones are given a class, and other clones once, few, many or no size at all.

15	TRBV9	.	.	TRBJ2-7	TGTGCCAGCAGCCTAGGCGGGAACCAAATAGGCGAGCAGTACTTC	CASSLGGNQIGEQYF
14	TRBV4-3	.	.	TRBJ2-7	TGCGCCAGCAGCCAAGATACGGAATCCTACGAGCAGTACTTC	CASSQDTESYEQYF
16	TRBV7-8	.	.	TRBJ1-6	TGTGCCAGCAACGAATACGGGCGGGAATCTAATTCACCCCTCCACTTT	CASNEYGRESNSPLHF
17	TRBV27	.	.	TRBJ1-4	TGTGCCAGCAGTCCAAACCCCCGGGGATCCACTAATGAAAAACTGTTTTTT	CASSPNPRGSTNEKLFF
14	TRBV15	.	TRBD1	TRBJ1-4	TGTGCCACCAGCAGAGGGGGACAGACTGAAAAACTGTTTTTT	CATSRGGQTEKLFF
13	TRBV6-5	few	.	TRBJ1-2	TGTGCCAGCAGTTACTCCCGAGTCGGTGGCTACACCTTC	CASSYSRVGGYTF
15	TRBV19	.	.	TRBJ1-4	TGTGCCTCCACCGCCCCAGGGTTTGGGAGTGAAAAACTGTTTTTT	CASTAPGFGSEKLFF
15	TRBV14	.	.	TRBJ1-2	TGTGCCAGCAGCCAGCCCGGACAGCTACGTAAGGGCTACACCTTC	CASSQPGQLRKGYTF
13	TRBV19	.	.	TRBJ1-2	TGTGCCAGTACGACAGTAAACCCTTCTGGCTACACCTTC	CASTTVNPSGYTF
15	TRBV5-4	.	TRBD1	TRBJ2-1	TGTGCCAGCAGCCAACGGACAGGGGTCTACAATGAGCAGTTCTTC	CASSQRTGVYNEQFF
13	TRBV28	.	.	TRBJ2-7	TGTGCCAGCGGAGGTGAGATCTCCTACGAGCAGTACTTC	CASGGEISYEQYF
11	TRBV7-9	few	.	TRBJ1-2	TGTGCCAGCAGCCCGATACGTGGCTACACCTTC	CASSPIRGYTF
14	TRBV30	once	TRBD2	TRBJ2-1	TGTGCCTGGAGTCTGGCGGGGGGGCGGAATGAGCAGTTCTTC	CAWSLAGGRNEQFF
11	TRBV28	few	.	TRBJ1-2	TGTGCCAGCGGGGGCGGCTATGGCTACACCTTC	CASGGGYGYTF
12	TRBV29-1	.	TRBD1	TRBJ2-4	TGCAGCGTTGGGACAGGTCCGAACATTCAGTACTTC	CSVGTGPNIQYF
14	TRBV25-1	.	TRBD1	TRBJ2-7	TGTGCCAGCGGCTCCGGGACAGGAAGTTACGAGCAGTACTTC	CASGSGTGSYEQYF
17	TRBV6-1	.	TRBD1	TRBJ1-2	TGTGCCAGCAGTGAAATTCGAAACAGGGGGCATGATAATGGCTACACCTTC	CASSEIRNRGHDNGYTF
13	TRBV5-4	.	.	TRBJ1-4	TGTGCCAGCAGCCATGACAGTAATGAAAAACTGTTTTTT	CASSHDSNEKLFF
16	TRBV28	.	TRBD2	TRBJ2-5	TGTGCCAGCAGTTTATGGGAGCTGGCGGGGGGCGAGACCCAGTACTTC	CASSLWELAGGETQYF
12	TRBV10-3	.	.	TRBJ1-1	TGTGCCATCAGTGAGCCGACAGAAAAAGCTTTCTTT	CAISEPTEKAFF
15	TRBV6-6	.	TRBD1	TRBJ2-1	TGTGCCAGCAGCCAGGGGGCCCCGGAGTTGAGTGAGCAGTTCTTC	CASSQGAPELSEQFF
15	TRBV4-1	.	.	TRBJ2-7	TGCGCCAGCAGCCAAAGGGAATCAGGAGGCTACGAGCAGTACTTC	CASSQRESGGYEQYF
14	TRBV7-2	.	TRBD1	TRBJ2-7	TGTGCCAGCAGCTTGGACAGGGAGAGACGCGAGCAGTACTTC	CASSLDRERREQYF
14	TRBV10-3	.	.	TRBJ1-2	TGTGCCATCAGTGAGGTGATACCTAACTATGGCTACACCTTC	CAISEVIPNYGYTF
15	TRBV18	.	TRBD1	TRBJ1-6	TGTGCCAGCTCACCGCTGACAGGGGGCAATTCACCCCTCCACTTT	CASSPLTGGNSPLHF
20	TRBV6-1	.	TRBD1	TRBJ2-1	TGTGCCAGCAGTGAAGTACCGAACCACAGGGGTGGGATAAGTTCGAATGAGCAGTTCTTC	CASSEVPNHRGGISSNEQFF
15	TRBV14	.	.	TRBJ2-3	TGTGCCAGCAGCTCGGTGACTGCCCCCTCAGATACGCAGTATTTT	CASSSVTAPSDTQYF
13	TRBV7-2	.	.	TRBJ2-7	TGTGCCAGCGGTTGGCAGACTACCTACGAGCAGTACTTC	CASGWQTTYEQYF
16	TRBV9	.	TRBD2	TRBJ2-3	TGTGCCAGCAGCACCAGCGGGACTAGCGAACCAGATACGCAGTATTTT	CASSTSGTSEPDTQYF
15	TRBV2	.	.	TRBJ2-1	TGTGCCACCGTAGAGGTCTCGGGGGGCCGCGGTGAGCAGTTCTTC	CATVEVSGGRGEQFF
16	TRBV30	many	.	TRBJ2-2	TGTGCCTGGAGTGTACTGGGGTCAGGGGGGACCGGGGAGCTGTTTTTT	CAWSVLGSGGTGELFF
15	TRBV4-1	.	.	TRBJ2-7	TGCGCCAGCAGCCCGGGACACGGGGTGGCCTACGAGCAGTACTTC	CASSPGHGVAYEQYF
15	TRBV7-9	.	TRBD1	TRBJ2-2	TGTGCCAGCAGCTTCGGTTCAGGGGGCACCGGGGAGCTGTTTTTT	CASSFGSGGTGELFF
10	TRBV11-2	.	.	TRBJ2-1	TGTGCCAGCAGTTTATATGAGCAGTTCTTC	CASSLYEQFF
12	TRBV6-6	once	.	TRBJ1-5	TGTGCCAGCAGTTACTCTCCGGAGCCCCAGCATTTT	CASSYSPEPQHF
14	TRBV7-9	.	TRBD2	TRBJ2-7	TGTGCCAGCAGCCCCCACCGGGGGGAATACGAGCAGTACTTC	CASSPHRGEYEQYF
12	TRBV7-9	.	.	TRBJ1-6	TGTGCCAGCAGCTTTACCAATTCACCCCTCCACTTT	CASSFTNSPLHF
15	TRBV9	.	TRBD2	TRBJ2-1	TGTGCCAGCAGTGCGGGACTAGCGGACTACAATGAGCAGTTCTTC	CASSAGLADYNEQFF
13	TRBV30	.	TRBD2	TRBJ2-7	TGTGCCTGGAGTGTCCCCGGGGGGTACGAGCAGTACTTC	CAWSVPGGYEQYF
13	TRBV30	.	.	TRBJ1-2	TGTGCCTGGAGTTCTGGGGACCTCTATGGCTACACCTTC	CAWSSGDLYGYTF
13	TRBV5-5	few	TRBD1	TRBJ1-5	TGTGCCAGCAGCTTGACAGGGGATGGGCCCCAGCATTTT	CASSLTGDGPQHF
13	TRBV29-1	.	TRBD1	TRBJ2-5	TGCAGCGTTGCGGCAGGGGGCGGGGAGACCCAGTACTTC	CSVAAGGGETQYF
18	TRBV7-9	.	.	TRBJ2-5	TGTGCCAGCAGCTTAACCCCCGGGGGCAGAATCTACCAAGAGACCCAGTACTTC	CASSLTPGGRIYQETQYF
14	TRBV7-2	.	TRBD2	TRBJ2-7	TGTGCCAGCAGCCAAACTAGCGGGAGCTACGAGCAGTACTTC	CASSQTSGSYEQYF
15	TRBV10-3	once	TRBD1	TRBJ1-2	TGTGCCATCAGCGATGACACAGGGGAAGGAGATGGCTACACCTTC	CAISDDTGEGDGYTF
15	TRBV5-1	.	TRBD1	TRBJ2-2	TGCGCCAGCAGTTCCGGGACAGGGGGGAACGGGGAGCTGTTTTTT	CASSSGTGGNGELFF
14	TRBV7-2	once	TRBD2	TRBJ2-5	TGTGCCAGCAGCTTAGATTGGGGGGGAGAGACCCAGTACTTC	CASSLDWGGETQYF
13	TRBV2	.	.	TRBJ1-4	TGTGCCACCCGACGGGACCTGAATGAAAAACTGTTTTTT	CATRRDLNEKLFF
16	TRBV9	.	.	TRBJ2-1	TGTGCCAGCAGCCCATCCCCTACCGGGCTCTACAATGAGCAGTTCTTC	CASSPSPTGLYNEQFF
13	TRBV10-3	.	.	TRBJ1-5	TGTGCCATCAGTGGGGACAGCAATCAGCCCCAGCATTTT	CAISGDSNQPQHF